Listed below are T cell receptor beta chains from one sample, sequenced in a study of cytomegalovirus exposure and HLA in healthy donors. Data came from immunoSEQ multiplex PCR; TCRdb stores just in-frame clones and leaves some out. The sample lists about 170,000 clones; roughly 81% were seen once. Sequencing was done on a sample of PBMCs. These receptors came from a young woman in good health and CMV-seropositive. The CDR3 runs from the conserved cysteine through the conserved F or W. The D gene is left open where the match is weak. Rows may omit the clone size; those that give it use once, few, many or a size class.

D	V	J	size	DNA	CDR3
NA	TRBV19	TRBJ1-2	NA	TGTGCCAGTAGTCAACAGGCGGTTCTATATGGCTACACCTTC	CASSQQAVLYGYTF
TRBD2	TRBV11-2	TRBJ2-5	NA	TGTGCCAGCAGACCGGGGGGGGAGACCCAGTACTTC	CASRPGGETQYF
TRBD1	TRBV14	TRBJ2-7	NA	TGTGCCAGCAGCCAACCAAACAGGGGCCTCTCCTACGAGCAGTACTTC	CASSQPNRGLSYEQYF
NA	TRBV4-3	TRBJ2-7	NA	TGCGCCAGCAGCCAAGATAGGGCGCAGGGCGGCTACGAGCAGTACTTC	CASSQDRAQGGYEQYF
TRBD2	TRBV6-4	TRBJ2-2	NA	TGTGCCAGCAGTGCCCCCAGGGAGGGAGGGACCGGGGAGCTGTTTTTT	CASSAPREGGTGELFF
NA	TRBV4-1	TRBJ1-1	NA	TGCGCCAGCAGCCATTATTGGACAGCTAACACTGAAGCTTTCTTT	CASSHYWTANTEAFF
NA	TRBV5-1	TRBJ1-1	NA	TGCGCCAGCAGCTTGGCTGGTCAGGGCGAAGCTTTCTTT	CASSLAGQGEAFF
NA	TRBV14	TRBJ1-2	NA	TGTGCCAGCAGTCAAGGAGTAACAGGCTCGGGCTACACCTTC	CASSQGVTGSGYTF
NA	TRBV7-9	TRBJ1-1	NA	TGTGCCAGCAGCTTAGTTGGCGGGACCTCCGATTATGCGAACACTGAAGCTTTCTTT	CASSLVGGTSDYANTEAFF
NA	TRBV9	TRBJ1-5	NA	TGTGCCAGCAGCGTAGGAGAGGGTTATAGCAATCAGCCCCAGCATTTT	CASSVGEGYSNQPQHF
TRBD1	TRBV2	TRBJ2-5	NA	TGTGCCAGCAGATCTTGGACAGGGGGCCAAGAGACCCAGTACTTC	CASRSWTGGQETQYF
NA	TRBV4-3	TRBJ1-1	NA	TGCGCCAGCAGCCGAGCCCAGGGGTCGGCTGAAGCTTTCTTT	CASSRAQGSAEAFF
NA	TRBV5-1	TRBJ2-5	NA	TGCGCCAGCAGCTTGGGGGTGGTCGTAAGCGGCGAGACCCAGTACTTC	CASSLGVVVSGETQYF
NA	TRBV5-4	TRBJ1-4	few	TGTGCCAGCAGCTCGGGGGGAGGTGCTCAGCAAGCCCATTTTAATGAAAAACTGTTTTTT	CASSSGGGAQQAHFNEKLFF
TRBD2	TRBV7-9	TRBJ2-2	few	TGTGCCAGCAGCTTAGAAAGGCTAGCGGGGGTCAACACCGGGGAGCTGTTTTTT	CASSLERLAGVNTGELFF
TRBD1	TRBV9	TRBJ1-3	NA	TGTGCCAGCAGCCAGGGACAGGGGGGAAACACCATATATTTT	CASSQGQGGNTIYF
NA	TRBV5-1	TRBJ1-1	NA	TGCGCCAGCAGCTTGGACGTCGCCGGGGGTGAAGCTTTCTTT	CASSLDVAGGEAFF
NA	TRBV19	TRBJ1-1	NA	TGTGCCACCGAGGGGGGGACTGAAGCTTTCTTT	CATEGGTEAFF
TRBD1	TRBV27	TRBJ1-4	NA	TGTGCCAGCAGTCTCCGACAGGGCCACGGTAATGAAAAACTGTTTTTT	CASSLRQGHGNEKLFF
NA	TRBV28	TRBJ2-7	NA	TGTGCCAGCAGTTTATCCGGGGACGAGCAGTACTTC	CASSLSGDEQYF
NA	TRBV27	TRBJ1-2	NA	TGTGCCAGCAGCCCCGTGGAGGGGCGCTATGGCTACACCTTC	CASSPVEGRYGYTF
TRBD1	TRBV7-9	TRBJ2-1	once	TGTGCCAGCAGCTTACAGGGGGCCGCGTACAATGAGCAGTTCTTC	CASSLQGAAYNEQFF
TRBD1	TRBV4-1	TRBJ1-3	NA	TGCGCCAGCAGCCAACGGGACAGACAAGTCTCTGGAAACACCATATATTTT	CASSQRDRQVSGNTIYF
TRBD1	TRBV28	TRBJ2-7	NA	TGTGCCAGCAGTACCCCCGGGACAGCTTCCTACGAGCAGTACTTC	CASSTPGTASYEQYF
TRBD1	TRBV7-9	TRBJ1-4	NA	TGTGCCAGCAGCTACACAGGGGGCTATGAAAAACTGTTTTTT	CASSYTGGYEKLFF
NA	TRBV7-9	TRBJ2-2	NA	TGTGCCAGCCTTTGGACAGACGGTATCGGGGAGCTGTTTTTT	CASLWTDGIGELFF
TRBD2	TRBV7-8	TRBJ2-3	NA	TGTGCCAGCAGCTTAGTGGCTAGCGGGGGAGCGCCTAGCACAGATACGCAGTATTTT	CASSLVASGGAPSTDTQYF
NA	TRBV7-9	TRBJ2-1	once	TGTGCCAGCAGCGCTGGCGCGGGCCCGGGGGTGAAAATCTACAATGAGCAGTTCTTC	CASSAGAGPGVKIYNEQFF
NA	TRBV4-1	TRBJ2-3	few	TGCGCCAGCAGCCCCCCTCGCACAGATACGCAGTATTTT	CASSPPRTDTQYF
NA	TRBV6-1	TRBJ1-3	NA	TGTGCCAGCATAGTCGGTTCTGGAAACACCATATATTTT	CASIVGSGNTIYF
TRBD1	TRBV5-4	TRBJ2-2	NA	TGTGCCAGCAGCTTGTTAAGGGACAGGGCGACCGGGGAGCTGTTTTTT	CASSLLRDRATGELFF
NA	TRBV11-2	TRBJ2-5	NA	TGTGCCAGCAGCTTAAATTTCCGGGGGGCGGAGACCCAGTACTTC	CASSLNFRGAETQYF
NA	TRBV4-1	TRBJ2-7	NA	TGCGCCAGCAGCCAAGTTCCGGGCGGGGTCCACGAGCAGTACTTC	CASSQVPGGVHEQYF
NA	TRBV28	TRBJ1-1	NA	TGTGCCAGCAGTTTTAAGCACACTGAAGCTTTCTTT	CASSFKHTEAFF
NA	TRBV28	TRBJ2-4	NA	TGTGCCAGCAGTGTAACAGGGACCGCGTGGATTAACATTCAGTACTTC	CASSVTGTAWINIQYF
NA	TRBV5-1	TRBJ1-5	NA	TGCGCCAGCAGCTTTCTGGGTATTGGAGACAATCAGCCCCAGCATTTT	CASSFLGIGDNQPQHF
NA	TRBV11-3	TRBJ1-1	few	TGTGCCAGCAGCTTAGGCAGGGGGAACACTGAAGCTTTCTTT	CASSLGRGNTEAFF
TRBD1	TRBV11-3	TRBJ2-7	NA	TGTGCCAGCAGCTTAACCGGGACAGGGGGGCACGAGCAGTACTTC	CASSLTGTGGHEQYF
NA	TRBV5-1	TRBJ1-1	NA	TGCGCCAGCAGCTTGGGGATTAGGACAGACACTGAAGCTTTCTTT	CASSLGIRTDTEAFF
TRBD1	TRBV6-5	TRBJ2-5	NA	TGTGCCAGCAGGCATTCTTACAGGGGGCAGGAGACCCAGTACTTC	CASRHSYRGQETQYF
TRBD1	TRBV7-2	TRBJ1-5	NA	TGTGCCAGCAGCTTCCCCGGGACAGGGGATCAGCCCCAGCATTTT	CASSFPGTGDQPQHF
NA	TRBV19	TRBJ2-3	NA	TGTGCCAGTAGTACCTGGGGGCCAGATACGCAGTATTTT	CASSTWGPDTQYF
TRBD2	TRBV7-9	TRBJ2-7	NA	TGTGCCAGCAGCTTAGGAGCGGGGGGGCCCGACGAGCAGTACTTC	CASSLGAGGPDEQYF
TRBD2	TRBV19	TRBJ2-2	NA	TGTGCCAGTACCGACGGGGGAGGGGACACCGGGGAGCTGTTTTTT	CASTDGGGDTGELFF
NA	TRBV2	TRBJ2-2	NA	TGTGCCAGCAGTAACCCCGGTGGAGTTGGAACCGGGGAGCTGTTTTTT	CASSNPGGVGTGELFF
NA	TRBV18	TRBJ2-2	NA	TGTGCCAGCTCACCACGGGAAGGAAGGGGCCCCGGGGAGCTGTTTTTT	CASSPREGRGPGELFF
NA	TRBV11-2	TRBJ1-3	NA	TGTGCCAGCAGCTTAGGTGGGGGGGCCGGAAACACCATATATTTT	CASSLGGGAGNTIYF
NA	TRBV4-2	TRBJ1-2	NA	TGTGCCAGCAGCCCCGGCTGGGGAGCGGACTATGGCTACACCTTC	CASSPGWGADYGYTF
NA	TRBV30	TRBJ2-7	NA	TGTGCCTGGAGTGGTTTCAGGGGCGCAGGGGCCTACGAGCAGTACTTC	CAWSGFRGAGAYEQYF
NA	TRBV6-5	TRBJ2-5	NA	TGTGCCAGCAGTTACGGGACTCCTGGGGAGACCCAGTACTTC	CASSYGTPGETQYF
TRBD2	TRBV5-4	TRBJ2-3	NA	TGTGCCAGCAGCTTGGGGACTAGCGGGAAGGGCACAGATACGCAGTATTTT	CASSLGTSGKGTDTQYF
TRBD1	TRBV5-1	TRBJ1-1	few	TGCGCCAGCAGCCCGGGACAGGGGGACACTGAAGCTTTCTTT	CASSPGQGDTEAFF
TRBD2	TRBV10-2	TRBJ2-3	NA	TGCGCCAGCAGGACTAGCGGGGGGGCAGATACGCAGTATTTT	CASRTSGGADTQYF
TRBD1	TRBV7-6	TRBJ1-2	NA	TGTGCCAGCAGCCCGGGACAGGGGAGGAAGGACTACACCTTC	CASSPGQGRKDYTF
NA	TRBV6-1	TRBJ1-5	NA	TGTGCCAGTAAAGGGACTGACTATCAGCCCCAGCATTTT	CASKGTDYQPQHF
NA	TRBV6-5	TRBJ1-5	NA	TGTGCCAGCAGTTACCGGGACAATCAGCCCCAGCATTTT	CASSYRDNQPQHF
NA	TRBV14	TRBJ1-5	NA	TGTGCCAGCAGCCCCGGGGGTTTGCAGCCCCAGCATTTT	CASSPGGLQPQHF
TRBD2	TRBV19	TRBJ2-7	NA	TGTGCCAGTAAAGCCGGGACTAGCGGGGGGCCAACAAGCTCCTACGAGCAGTACTTC	CASKAGTSGGPTSSYEQYF
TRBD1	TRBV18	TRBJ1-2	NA	TGTGCCAGCTCACCAACCCCGGGACAGCCCTCGTTTGTCGGCTACACCTTC	CASSPTPGQPSFVGYTF
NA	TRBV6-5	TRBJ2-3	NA	TGTGCCAGCAGTTACGACTTCTCGGCAGATACGCAGTATTTT	CASSYDFSADTQYF